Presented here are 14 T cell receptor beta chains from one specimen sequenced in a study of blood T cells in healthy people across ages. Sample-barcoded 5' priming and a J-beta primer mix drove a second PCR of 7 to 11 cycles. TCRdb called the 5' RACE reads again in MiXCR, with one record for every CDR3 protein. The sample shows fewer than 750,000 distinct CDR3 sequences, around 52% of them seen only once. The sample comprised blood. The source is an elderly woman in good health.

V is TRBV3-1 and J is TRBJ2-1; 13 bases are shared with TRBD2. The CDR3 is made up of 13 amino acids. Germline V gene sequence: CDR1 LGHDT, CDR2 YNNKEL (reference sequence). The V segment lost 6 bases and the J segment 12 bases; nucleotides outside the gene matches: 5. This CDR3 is CASSIGTSGVQFF. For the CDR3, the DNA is TGTGCCAGCAGTATCGGGACTAGCGGGGTGCAGTTCTTC.

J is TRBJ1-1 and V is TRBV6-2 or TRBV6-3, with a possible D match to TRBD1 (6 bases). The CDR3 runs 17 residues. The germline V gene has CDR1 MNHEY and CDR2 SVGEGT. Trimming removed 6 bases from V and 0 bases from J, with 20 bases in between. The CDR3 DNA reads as TGTGCCAGCAGACTCTCCGACAGGTCGGGCCTGAACACTGAAGCTTTCTTT. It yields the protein CASRLSDRSGLNTEAFF.

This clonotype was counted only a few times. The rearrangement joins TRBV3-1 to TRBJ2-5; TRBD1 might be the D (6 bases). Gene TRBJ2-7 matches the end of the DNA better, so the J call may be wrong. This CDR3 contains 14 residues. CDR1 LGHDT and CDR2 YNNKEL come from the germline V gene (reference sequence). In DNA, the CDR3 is TGTGCCAGCAGCAATGTACAGGGCATCGACGAGCAGTACTTC. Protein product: CASSNVQGIDEQYF.

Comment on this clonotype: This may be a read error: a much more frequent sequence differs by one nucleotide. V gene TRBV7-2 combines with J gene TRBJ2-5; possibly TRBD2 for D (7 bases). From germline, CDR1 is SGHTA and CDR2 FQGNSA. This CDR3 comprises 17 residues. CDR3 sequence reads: CAGSPYSRRGPQETQYF. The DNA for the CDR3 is TGTGCCGGCAGCCCGTATTCCCGGCGGGGGCCGCAAGAGACCCAGTACTTC.

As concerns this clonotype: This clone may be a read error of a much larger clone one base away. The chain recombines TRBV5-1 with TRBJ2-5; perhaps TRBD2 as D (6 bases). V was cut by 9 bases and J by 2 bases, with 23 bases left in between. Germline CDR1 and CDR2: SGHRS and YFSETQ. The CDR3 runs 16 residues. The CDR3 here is CANRYGSTSAQETQYF. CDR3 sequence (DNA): TGCGCCAACAGGTACGGATCGACTAGTGCACAAGAGACCCAGTACTTC.

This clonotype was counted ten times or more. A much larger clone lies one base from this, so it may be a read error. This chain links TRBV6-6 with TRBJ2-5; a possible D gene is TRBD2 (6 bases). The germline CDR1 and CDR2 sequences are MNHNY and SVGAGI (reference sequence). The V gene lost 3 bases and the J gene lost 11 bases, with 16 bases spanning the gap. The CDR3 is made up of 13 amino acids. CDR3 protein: CASSYGGIDEQYF. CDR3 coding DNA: TGTGCCAGCAGTTATGGAGGGATCGATGAGCAGTACTTC.

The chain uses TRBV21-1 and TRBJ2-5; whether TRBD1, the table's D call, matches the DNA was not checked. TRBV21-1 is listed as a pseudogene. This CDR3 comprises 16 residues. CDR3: CASSKDRGREVGEQYF. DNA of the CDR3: TGTGCCAGCAGCAAAGACCGGGGCAGGGAGGTCGGAGAGCAGTACTTC.

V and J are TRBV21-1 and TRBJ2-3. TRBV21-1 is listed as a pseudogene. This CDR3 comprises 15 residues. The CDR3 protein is CVSSLGYHSTDTQYF. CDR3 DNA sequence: TGTGTCAGCAGCCTAGGTTATCATAGCACAGATACGCAGTATTTT.

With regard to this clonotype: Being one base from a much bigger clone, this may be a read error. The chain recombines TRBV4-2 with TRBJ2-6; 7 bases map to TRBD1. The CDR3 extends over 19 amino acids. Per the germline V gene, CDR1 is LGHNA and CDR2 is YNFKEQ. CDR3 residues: CASRLGDSARSTGANVPTF. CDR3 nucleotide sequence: TGTGCCAGCAGACTCGGGGACAGCGCCAGGAGTACTGGGGCCAACGTCCCGACTTTC.

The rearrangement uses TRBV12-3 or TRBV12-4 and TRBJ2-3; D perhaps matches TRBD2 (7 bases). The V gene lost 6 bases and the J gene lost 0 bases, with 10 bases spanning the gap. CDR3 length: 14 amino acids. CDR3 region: CASRRGASTDTQYF. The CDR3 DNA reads TGTGCCAGCAGACGGGGGGCAAGCACAGATACGCAGTATTTT.

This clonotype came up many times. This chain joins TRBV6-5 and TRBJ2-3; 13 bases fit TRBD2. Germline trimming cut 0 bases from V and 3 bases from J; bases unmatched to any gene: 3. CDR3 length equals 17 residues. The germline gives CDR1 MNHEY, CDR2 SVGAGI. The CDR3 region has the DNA TGTGCCAGCAGTTACTCAACTAGCGGGGGGGCAACAGATACGCAGTATTTT. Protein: CASSYSTSGGATDTQYF.

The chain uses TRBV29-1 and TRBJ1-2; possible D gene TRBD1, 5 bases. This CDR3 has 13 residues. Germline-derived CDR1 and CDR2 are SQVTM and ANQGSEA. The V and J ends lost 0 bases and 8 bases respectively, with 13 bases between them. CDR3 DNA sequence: TGCAGCGTTGAAGAGACCGCCTGGGGGGGCTACACCTTC. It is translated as CSVEETAWGGYTF. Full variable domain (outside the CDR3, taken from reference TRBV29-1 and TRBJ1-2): SAVISQKPSRDICQRGTSLTIQCQVDSQVTMMFWYRQQPGQSLTLIATANQGSEATYESGFVIDKFPISRPNLTFSTLTVSNMSPEDSSIYLCSVEETAWGGYTFGSGTRLTVV.

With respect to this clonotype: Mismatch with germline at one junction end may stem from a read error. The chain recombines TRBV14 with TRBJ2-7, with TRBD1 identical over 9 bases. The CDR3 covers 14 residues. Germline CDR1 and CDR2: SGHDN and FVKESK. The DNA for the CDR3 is TGTGCCGGCAGCGAGGACAGGGGTAAAAACGAGCAGTACTTC. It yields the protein CAGSEDRGKNEQYF.

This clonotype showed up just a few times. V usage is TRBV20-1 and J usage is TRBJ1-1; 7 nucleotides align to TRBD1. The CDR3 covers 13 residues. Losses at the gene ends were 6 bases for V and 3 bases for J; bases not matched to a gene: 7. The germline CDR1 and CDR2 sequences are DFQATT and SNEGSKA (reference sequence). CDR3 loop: CSAPGQRDTEAFF. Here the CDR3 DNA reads TGCAGTGCACCGGGACAGCGAGACACTGAAGCTTTCTTT.